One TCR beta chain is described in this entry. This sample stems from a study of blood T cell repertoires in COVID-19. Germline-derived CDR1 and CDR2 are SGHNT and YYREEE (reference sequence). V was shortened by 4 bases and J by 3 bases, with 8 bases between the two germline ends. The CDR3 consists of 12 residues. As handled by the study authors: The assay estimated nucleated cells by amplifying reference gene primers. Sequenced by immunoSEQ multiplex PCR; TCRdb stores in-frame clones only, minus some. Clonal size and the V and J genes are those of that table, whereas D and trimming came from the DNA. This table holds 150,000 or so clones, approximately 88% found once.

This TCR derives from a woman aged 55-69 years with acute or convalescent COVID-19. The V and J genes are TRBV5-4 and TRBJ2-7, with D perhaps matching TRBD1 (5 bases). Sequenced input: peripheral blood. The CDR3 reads CASSADSYEQYF. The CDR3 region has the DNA TGTGCCAGCAGCGCAGACAGCTACGAGCAGTACTTC.